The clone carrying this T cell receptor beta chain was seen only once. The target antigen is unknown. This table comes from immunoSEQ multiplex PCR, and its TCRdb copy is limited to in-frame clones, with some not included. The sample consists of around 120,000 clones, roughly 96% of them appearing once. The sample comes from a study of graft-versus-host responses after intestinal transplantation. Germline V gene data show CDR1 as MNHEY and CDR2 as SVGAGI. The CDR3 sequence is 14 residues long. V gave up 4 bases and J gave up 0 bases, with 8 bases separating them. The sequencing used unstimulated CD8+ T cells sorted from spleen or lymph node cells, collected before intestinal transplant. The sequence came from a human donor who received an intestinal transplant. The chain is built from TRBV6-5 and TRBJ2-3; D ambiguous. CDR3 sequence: CASSSTTSTDTQYF. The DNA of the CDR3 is TGTGCCAGCAGTTCGACAACTAGCACAGATACGCAGTATTTT.